The clone carrying this T cell receptor beta chain was seen repeatedly, ten times or more. Its antigen is unidentified. The data stem from a study of molecular identifiers for immune sequencing clone quantification. Study outcomes and limitations: Highly expanded clone sizes could end up underestimated if a barcode were shared by identical TCR molecules.

The CDR3 covers 13 residues. Germline V gene data show CDR1 as SEHNR and CDR2 as FQNEAQ (reference sequence). Trimming removed 5 bases at V and 5 bases at J, with 12 bases between. TCRdb analysed the PCR reads with MiXCR anew, one entry per CDR3 protein. This repertoire shows about 640,000 distinct CDR3 sequences, 20% found once; its top ten account for roughly 0.83%. The clonotype comes from a human donor in good health. Some libraries in this study had Jurkat cell RNA spiked in. J is TRBJ1-1 and V is TRBV7-9, with D tentatively TRBD1 (6 bases). Material: naive CD8+ T cells from blood, with Jurkat cell RNA spiked in. Subset indicated: FACS-sorted CD8+CD4-CCR7+CD45RA+ naive T cells. The CDR3 sequence is CASSQTGMTEAFF. DNA for the CDR3: TGTGCCAGCAGCCAAACAGGGATGACTGAAGCTTTCTTT.